This T cell receptor beta chain was retrieved from a study of T cells in women clearing cervical HPV infection. On the study more broadly: Case blood was drawn when the lesion was first found; control blood after infection became undetectable. With HLA typing for only a few women, HLA confounding remains possible. Study results and limitations: Richness differences could reflect unmeasured T-cell content per sample.

Measured with immunoSEQ multiplex PCR; TCRdb has only the in-frame clones, and not every one. Its table lists roughly 20,000 clones. Of note for this clone: What it binds is unknown. Read coverage stops 3 residues before the CDR3 terminus; the germline J gene supplies the remainder.

Prevalent HPV16 infections were excluded; only incident single HPV16 infections included. The length of the CDR3 is 14 residues. The germline CDR1 and CDR2 sequences are SGHTA and FQGNSA. J is TRBJ1-2 and V is TRBV7-2; tentatively, D is TRBD1 (6 bases). Sequencing was done on a sample of blood buffy coat. The receptor's source is a woman between 18 and 70 years old with a cervical HPV16 infection that either progressed to CIN3+ or cleared (not recorded which). The CDR3 loop reads CASSSSAGARDYTF. The CDR3 DNA, read in part, is TGTGCCAGCAGCTCGAGCGCGGGGGCGAGGGAC.